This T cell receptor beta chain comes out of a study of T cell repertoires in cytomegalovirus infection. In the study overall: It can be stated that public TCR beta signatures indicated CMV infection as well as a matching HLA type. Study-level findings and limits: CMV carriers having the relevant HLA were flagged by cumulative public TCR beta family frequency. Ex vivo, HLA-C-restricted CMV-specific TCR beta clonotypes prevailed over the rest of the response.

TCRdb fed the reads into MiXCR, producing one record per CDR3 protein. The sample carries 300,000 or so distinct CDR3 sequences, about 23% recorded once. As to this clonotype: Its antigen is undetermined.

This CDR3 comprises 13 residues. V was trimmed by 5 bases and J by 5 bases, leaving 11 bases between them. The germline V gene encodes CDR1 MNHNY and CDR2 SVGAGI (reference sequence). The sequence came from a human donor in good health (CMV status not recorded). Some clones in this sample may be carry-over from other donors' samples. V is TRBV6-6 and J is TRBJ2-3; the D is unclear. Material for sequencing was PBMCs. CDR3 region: CASSDQLGDTQYF. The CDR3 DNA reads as TGTGCCAGCAGTGATCAGTTAGGAGATACGCAGTATTTT.